This T cell receptor beta chain was identified during a study of identical twins (dated by TCRdb to 2015 to 2016). About the study as a whole: TCR alpha and beta repertoires from monozygotic twins, unrelated adults of various ages and cord blood were deep-sequenced to test whether fetal clonotypes persist. To rule out contamination, replicate twin experiments were performed at different times with different library preparation protocols.

Library preparation employed 5' RACE. The instrument was an Illumina HiSeq 2000. A universal primer binding site was added through template switching, and the final cDNA carried a unique molecular identifier so that TCR cDNA molecules could be counted accurately. Specific primers in the conserved constant-segment region were used to synthesize first-strand cDNA for TCR alpha and beta chains. To control for contamination, every cDNA library was double barcoded, receiving both a SMART-Mk sample barcode and Illumina barcodes. TruSeq adapter sequences along with Illumina sample barcodes were introduced in two successive PCR steps. The TCR alpha and beta cDNA libraries were sequenced on the Illumina HiSeq platform using custom primers. In the source study's methods: MiGEC processed the raw reads to extract unique molecular identifiers, while MiXCR was used to determine the CDR3 positions. Recombination models were inferred per individual with the repgenHMM and IGoR tools using an EM algorithm. Shared clonotypes were analyzed with the tcR package in R, and sharing was normalized by the product of cloneset sizes. To study raw recombination free of thymic and clonal selection effects, out-of-frame nonproductive sequences were analyzed. The public reads were reprocessed in TCRdb via fastp at Q25 and MiXCR, keeping in-frame beta chains. Duplicate CDR3 protein sequences are folded into a single record with the most common DNA and genes. TCRdb, not the original authors, processed these V and J calls. The sample records around 1.7 million distinct CDR3 sequences, around a third of which are singletons. The ten largest clones take up 0.25% to 0.3% of the sample.

Every donor in the study was a healthy Caucasian. Between the V and J ends, shortened by 0 bases and 9 bases respectively, the junction contains 6 bases. In the germline V gene, CDR1 corresponds to MNHNS and CDR2 to SASEGT. The CDR3 numbers 12 residues from cysteine through phenylalanine. The retained sequence is limited to the CDR3, 36 bases, with the frame set at the first base. With respect to this clonotype: The specificity of this receptor is unknown. No much larger clone exists at a distance of one base, and base qualities are not known.

Study-wide findings and limitations: Because the same donors could not be followed over many years, conclusions were based on cross-sectional statistical analysis. Invariant T cells such as MAIT and iNKT could partly confound zero-insertion analyses, although diverse VJ usage argued against such confounding for most clonotypes. Fewer insertions were carried by abundant cord blood beta clonotypes; a weaker similar trend was observed in young adult naive repertoires, while no such trend was observed in memory repertoires. Compared with coincidental sharing between unrelated individuals, out-of-frame TCR alpha sequences shared between twins showed an excess of sequences with low generation probability. Recombination models systematically underestimated out-of-frame TCR alpha sharing in monozygotic twins but agreed with sharing between unrelated individuals. In beta out-of-frame sequences, excess twin sharing was weaker, because having fewer shared sequences lowered the signal-to-noise ratio.

This receptor was taken from a newborn girl in good health. The chain joins TRBV6-1 to TRBJ1-5; the D gene remains uncertain. Sequencing used cord blood. The CDR3 region: CASSEAHWPQHF. The sequenced DNA: TGTGCCAGCAGTGAAGCCCACTGGCCCCAGCATTTT.